This note documents a single T cell receptor beta chain sequence. This clone occurred once. It lacks a known antigen. Base qualities were left out, and no much larger clone turns up one base away. The sample originates from a study of cytomegalovirus exposure and HLA in healthy donors (dated by TCRdb to 2017 to 2019). Describing the broader study: According to a later analysis, one platform produced both the 110 or so validation repertoires and the roughly 640 repertoires of the first cohort. The study aimed to test whether cataloging public T cell receptors could reveal signatures of past pathogen exposure. Besides the first cohort of around 700 subjects, a separate validation cohort made up of over a hundred different subjects was used. To predict cytomegalovirus infection status, the study brought together high-throughput TCR immunosequencing, statistical association of individual TCRs with disease status, and machine learning. Study-wide findings and limitations: A total of roughly 160 TCR beta chains were listed by the study as associated with cytomegalovirus. A few of the identified cytomegalovirus-associated TCR beta chains were confirmed in vitro to be specific for cytomegalovirus antigens. Across donors, most TCR sequences were observed very rarely, whereas some public TCRs were present in many individuals. Subsequent analysis determined that TCRs grouped into clusters in the first cohort also showed a tendency toward co-occurrence across the approximately 110 validation repertoires, and 94% of cluster scores exceeded 0. The authors suggested that the approach could potentially be extended to other disease states and immunological phenotypes. A later analysis lacked HLA typing for the validation cohort, so it scored co-occurrence in that cohort across all 120 or so repertoires. Cytomegalovirus status was reported to be diagnosed by the classifier with high specificity and sensitivity in both the original and validation cohorts.

The donors were included in the validation cohort of 90 to 150 subjects, a group kept apart from the roughly 670-subject first cohort. V sheds 4 bases and J sheds 1 base, leaving 7 bases between their ends. The CDR3 runs 13 residues from the cysteine to the phenylalanine. Only the CDR3 region is kept as DNA, spanning 39 bases read in frame from base 1. The germline V gene (reference sequence) specifies LNHNV as CDR1 and YYDKDF as CDR2. Library preparation employed the immunoSEQ multiplex PCR assay. The source study handled its data this way. A statistical classification framework was built for diagnosing cytomegalovirus status from the catalog of TCR beta chain sequences. TCRdb took this table from immuneACCESS and kept in-frame rearrangements with V and J called. Such tables lack part of the clones; where checked against another copy, unresolved V genes explain under half of the gap, and the rest is unexplained. That table furnishes V, J and clone size, whereas the DNA furnished D and trimming. For this sample there are hundreds of thousands of clones; 80% to 90% appear just once. The leading ten clones occupy approximately 0.86% of the sample.

Material: PBMCs. The chain is encoded by TRBV15 joined to TRBJ2-5; there is no confident call for the D gene. The clonotype comes from a woman younger than 30 in good health and CMV-seronegative. The CDR3 amino acid sequence is: CATSKYPQETQYF. The DNA is as follows: TGTGCCACCAGCAAATATCCCCAAGAGACCCAGTACTTC.